This TCR beta chain came from a study of identifying expanded T cells in peripheral blood. Healthy donors had no documented immune events, such as infections, while sampled. Trimming left V 5 bases short and J 4 bases short, with 17 bases between. This CDR3 region has 15 residues. CDR1 SGHTA and CDR2 FQGNSA come from the germline V gene. Method: immunoSEQ multiplex PCR; TCRdb's copy keeps in-frame clones and lacks some. The table has 45,000 to 65,000 clones, around 82% seen once. Regarding this clone: Its specificity is unknown.

General study points: Approximately 2-week clone count variance significantly increased as total template count grew. Technical replicates showed roughly 1.2 changed clones; two weeks 15 to 20; four weeks 19.

This sequence originates from a person aged 18 to 69 in good health. This rearrangement joins TRBV7-2 to TRBJ1-1; D unresolved. Sequencing used blood. This CDR3 reads CASSPLGTASTEAFF. CDR3 DNA: TGTGCCAGCAGCCCCTTGGGCACCGCGAGCACTGAAGCTTTCTTT.